One and the same sample provided the 20 T cell receptor beta chains below, sequenced in a study of blood T cell repertoires in COVID-19. Produced via immunoSEQ multiplex PCR; TCRdb's table is partial and in-frame only. The sample includes about 190,000 clones, around 84% seen only once; the top ten take roughly 20%. Sequencing was performed on peripheral blood. These receptors all stem from a human donor in a cohort sampled during active COVID-19.

The V and J genes are TRBV24-1 and TRBJ1-2; TRBD1 matches at 7 bases. CDR1 is KGHDR, CDR2 SFDVKD, per germline. Losses at the gene ends were 2 bases for V and 8 bases for J; bases not matched to a gene: 4. The CDR3 consists of 13 residues. The CDR3 is CATSDYRGAGYTF. The CDR3 DNA reads TGTGCCACCAGTGATTACAGGGGCGCGGGCTACACCTTC.

The chain employs TRBV14 and TRBJ2-5, with D perhaps matching TRBD1 (6 bases). The CDR3 totals 13 residues. CDR1 and CDR2 (germline): SGHDN, FVKESK. The V gene lost 5 bases and the J gene lost 3 bases, with 10 bases spanning the gap. DNA for the CDR3: TGTGCCAGCAGCTCACACAGGGAAGAGACCCAGTACTTC. Translated: CASSSHREETQYF.

The rearrangement uses TRBV3-1 (or the pseudogene TRBV3-2) and TRBJ2-2; weak D call: TRBD1 (5 bases). V shed 4 bases and J shed 7 bases, with 13 bases lying between them. CDR1 is LGHDT and CDR2 is YNNKEL in the germline V gene (reference sequence). There are 14 residues in the CDR3. CDR3 sequence reads: CASSLRQSSGELFF. CDR3 bases: TGTGCCAGCAGCCTACGACAGAGCAGCGGGGAGCTGTTTTTT.

This chain uses TRBV20-1 with TRBJ1-2; TRBD1 aligns across 7 bases. From germline, CDR1 is DFQATT and CDR2 SNEGSKA (reference sequence). V gave up 3 bases and J gave up 8 bases; unmatched junction bases: 12. CDR3 size: 14 residues. This CDR3 is CSASKVTGAFGYTF. CDR3 nucleotide sequence: TGCAGTGCTAGTAAGGTCACAGGGGCCTTCGGCTACACCTTC.

CDR3 in amino acids: CASTSRGAGDNLIYGYTF. DNA of the CDR3: TGTGCCAGCACCTCCCGGGGGGCAGGGGACAACCTTATTTATGGCTACACCTTC. J is TRBJ1-2 and V is TRBV21-1. TRBV21-1 is an annotated pseudogene. The CDR3 has 18 amino acids.

In its sample, this clone was seen once. CDR3 amino acids: CASSFSGNQPQHF. CDR3 bases: TGTGCCAGCAGCTTTTCAGGGAATCAGCCCCAGCATTTT. V is TRBV5-6 and J is TRBJ1-5; TRBD1 might be the D (5 bases). CDR3 length equals 13 residues. The ends were cut back, 2 bases at V and 4 bases at J, with 7 bases in the middle. Per the germline V gene, CDR1 is SGHDT and CDR2 is YYEEEE.

This chain links TRBV6-5 with TRBJ2-2; D gene uncertain. V lost 5 bases and J 0 bases, leaving 7 bases between the germline ends. The CDR3 length is 14 residues. Germline-derived CDR1 and CDR2 are MNHEY and SVGAGI. The CDR3 is CASSQAANTGELFF. The CDR3 region has the DNA TGTGCCAGCAGTCAGGCCGCGAACACCGGGGAGCTGTTTTTT.

Regarding this clone: At one end the junction does not follow the germline gene, possibly because of a read error. Other nucleotide sequences in the sample specify the same CDR3. This chain connects TRBV29-1 to TRBJ1-2; D is unclear. The CDR3 extends over 12 amino acids. Germline CDR1 and CDR2: SQVTM and ANQGSEA. CDR3 nucleotides: TGCAGCGTTGACGAGCTTAACTATGGCTACACTTTC. Amino acid sequence: CSVDELNYGYTF.

This sequence joins TRBV5-4 and TRBJ2-1; D unresolved. The germline V gene encodes CDR1 SGHNT and CDR2 YYREEE (reference sequence). Trimming left V 4 bases short and J 7 bases short, with 9 bases between. The CDR3 spans 12 residues. The CDR3 protein is CASSDWLNEQFF. DNA of the CDR3: TGTGCCAGCAGCGACTGGTTGAATGAGCAGTTCTTC.

J is TRBJ1-2 and V is TRBV4-1, with TRBD1 identical over 7 bases. The CDR3 sequence is 16 residues long. Germline V CDR1 and CDR2: MGHRA, YSYEKL. V was pared by 1 base and J by 5 bases, with 10 bases of the junction left unmatched. This chain's CDR3 is CASSQGLSTGTYGYTF. The DNA for the CDR3 is TGCGCCAGCAGCCAAGGGTTATCGACAGGGACTTATGGCTACACCTTC.

The rearrangement uses TRBV10-3 and TRBJ2-1, with TRBD1 identical over 7 bases. The J segment lost 5 bases and the V segment lost 6 bases, leaving 7 bases of the junction unmatched. The germline gives CDR1 ENHRY, CDR2 SYGVKD. The CDR3 is made up of 14 amino acids. This CDR3 is CAISTGTADNEQFF. CDR3 nucleotides: TGTGCCATCAGCACCGGGACAGCAGACAATGAGCAGTTCTTC.

The CDR3 here is CASSASGGPYNEQFF. The CDR3, as DNA: TGTGCCAGCAGCGCCTCGGGAGGCCCCTACAATGAGCAGTTCTTC. The chain combines TRBV7-9 with TRBJ2-1; 7 bases are shared with TRBD2. Germline V gives CDR1 SEHNR, CDR2 FQNEAQ (reference sequence). The CDR3 is 15 residues long. V lost 5 bases to trimming and J lost 2 bases; unmatched junction nucleotides: 6. Based on the CDR3 plus reference TRBV7-9 and TRBJ2-1, the full variable domain is DTGVSQNPRHKITKRGQNVTFRCDPISEHNRLYWYRQTLGQGPEFLTYFQNEAQLEKSRLLSDRFSAERPKGSFSTLEIQRTEQGDSAMYLCASSASGGPYNEQFFGPGTRLTVL.

This clone occurred a few times. The chain's CDR3 is CASSPGSGQGIYGYTF. CDR3 nucleotide sequence: TGTGCCAGCAGCCCGGGATCGGGACAGGGGATTTATGGCTACACCTTC. This chain uses TRBV13 with TRBJ1-2; 10 bases agree with TRBD1. The ends lost 5 bases at V and 5 bases at J; junction bases unmatched: 11. Germline V gene data show CDR1 as PRHDT and CDR2 as FYEKMQ (reference sequence). CDR3 length equals 16 residues.

This sequence joins TRBV28 and TRBJ1-2; D perhaps matches TRBD1 (5 bases). From germline, CDR1 is MDHEN and CDR2 SYDVKM. Trimming removed 2 bases at V and 6 bases at J, with 7 bases between. This CDR3 has 12 amino acids. CDR3 DNA: TGTGCCAGCAGTTTACCAGGGAATGGCTACACCTTC. It yields the protein CASSLPGNGYTF.

This clone has more than one count but fewer than ten. The chain uses TRBV6-5 and TRBJ1-2, with TRBD1 as a possible D gene (6 bases). CDR1 MNHEY and CDR2 SVGAGI come from the germline V gene. This CDR3 comprises 15 residues. The V end lost 6 bases, the J end lost 1 base, and 15 bases lay between the germline ends. This chain's CDR3 is CASRGRQAVNYGYTF. The CDR3 DNA reads as TGTGCCAGCAGGGGACGACAGGCGGTTAACTATGGCTACACCTTC.

This clone was seen once. The V and J genes are TRBV6-5 and TRBJ1-5; D is possibly TRBD1 (6 bases). The V end was cut by 8 bases, the J end by 3 bases, with 14 bases between. Looked up from germline, CDR1 is MNHEY and CDR2 is SVGAGI. CDR3 length equals 14 residues. The CDR3: CASGRDTVNQPQHF. DNA of the CDR3: TGTGCCAGCGGCCGGGACACCGTCAATCAGCCCCAGCATTTT.

The genes are TRBV28 and TRBJ2-7; D possibly corresponds to TRBD1 (6 bases). Germline assignment: CDR1 MDHEN and CDR2 SYDVKM. The CDR3 consists of 16 residues. Trimming removed 3 bases from V and 2 bases from J, with 17 bases in between. The CDR3 DNA sequence: TGTGCCAGCAGTTTGGTGTACAGGGCTCCGACCTACGAGCAGTACTTC. It codes for CASSLVYRAPTYEQYF.

The rearrangement links TRBV27 to TRBJ1-2; 8 nucleotides align to TRBD1. V dropped 5 bases and J dropped 6; count of bases not matched to a gene: 11. The CDR3 consists of 15 residues. Germline CDR1 and CDR2: MNHEY and SMNVEV (reference sequence). The CDR3 region has the DNA TGTGCCAGCAGTCCAAGGGCCGCAGGGGGCGATGGCTACACCTTC. It codes for CASSPRAAGGDGYTF.

The rearrangement links TRBV5-1 to TRBJ2-3; D is perhaps TRBD1 (6 bases). Between the trimmed V and J ends, which lost 4 bases and 2 bases, there was a span of 11 bases. The CDR3 spans 14 residues. The V gene's germline CDR1 is SGHRS and CDR2 YFSETQ. The DNA for the CDR3 is TGCGCCAGCAGCCCCCAGGGGTCCACAGATACGCAGTATTTT. As protein: CASSPQGSTDTQYF.

The chain has TRBV2 and TRBJ1-3; weak D call: TRBD1 (5 bases). Per the germline V gene, CDR1 is SNHLY and CDR2 is FYNNEI. The germline V and J ends were trimmed by 5 bases and 0 bases, with 11 bases remaining between them. The CDR3 has 15 residues. The CDR3 loop reads CASSTDSLSGNTIYF. The DNA of the CDR3 is TGTGCCAGCAGTACAGACAGCCTCTCTGGAAACACCATATATTTT. Full variable domain (outside the CDR3, taken from reference TRBV2 and TRBJ1-3): EPEVTQTPSHQVTQMGQEVILRCVPISNHLYFYWYRQILGQKVEFLVSFYNNEISEKSEIFDDQFSVERPDGSNFTLKIRSTKLEDSAMYFCASSTDSLSGNTIYFGEGSWLTVV.